This T cell receptor (beta chain) was captured in a study of T cells after yellow fever vaccination (dated by TCRdb to about 2019). With regard to the full study: The SMART-Seq v4 Ultra Low Input RNA kit was used to prepare libraries from fractions with low cell numbers. Two healthy male donors, one aged 18 to 30 and one aged 30 to 40 years, made up the cohort. Blood was drawn at multiple timepoints before and after primary and secondary immunization, with bulk PBMC replicates and cell subsets isolated. Bulk TCR alpha and beta repertoires were sequenced longitudinally to track T-cell clones before and after primary and booster YFV17D yellow fever vaccination. What the authors observed across the whole study: A small share of clonotypes occurred in both CD4 and CD8 compartments, likely arising from convergent recombination. Only two donors were included in the study, so the extent to which the findings can be generalized is limited. FACS-sorted repertoires could contain abundant contaminating clonotypes from the bulk population, so computational filtering was required. The secondary T-cell response was found to be weaker but faster than the primary response, with a peak reached on day 5 rather than on day 15. Most clones expanded after primary vaccination (approximately 95% of CD4 and roughly 88% of CD8) were re-detected after the booster, suggesting that broad memory maintenance occurred.

At least ten counts were recorded for this clonotype. Its antigen target is currently unknown. No much larger clonotype is one base removed from it; base qualities were not supplied. From a lookup of the germline V gene, CDR1 and CDR2 are SGHRS and YFSETQ. Reading from cysteine to phenylalanine, the CDR3 counts 15 amino acids. Only the CDR3 portion is preserved as DNA: 45 bases, with reading frame beginning at the first base. V loses 4 bases at its end and J loses 9 bases; junction bases beyond the gene matches: 11. Taken with the paper, the label for treatment or condition translates to: live attenuated yellow fever vaccine strain. A standard Ficoll-Paque protocol was used to isolate PBMCs from peripheral blood. CD4 and CD8 T-cell fractions were isolated with Dynabeads CD4 and CD8 positive selection kits. RNA was extracted with TriZol from bulk PBMCs, CD4 and CD8 fractions, and dextramer-positive and dextramer-negative fractions.

Synthesis of TCR cDNA relied on 5'RACE template switching, a step that introduced a universal primer site along with unique molecular identifiers. Priming of cDNA synthesis was performed from both the TCR alpha and TCR beta constant segments. Library amplification used two PCR steps, and the second PCR step added sample barcodes and sequencing adapters. Sequencing of libraries was performed on Illumina HiSeq 2500 (2x100 bp) or NovaSeq (2x150 bp). The original methods were these. Demultiplexing of reads and collapsing into UMI consensus sequences were performed with MIGEC, and V(D)J alignment was carried out with MiXCR. Clonotypes responding to the vaccine were identified with edgeR on replicate PBMC samples, with the criteria of FDR below 0.01 and a log2 fold change above 5 up to day 15. CD4 or CD8 identity was assigned to each bulk clonotype according to whether the clonotype was present at higher abundance in the sequenced CD4 repertoire or the sequenced CD8 repertoire. Using fastp trimming at Q25 and MiXCR clonotype assembly, TCRdb reanalyzed the public sequencing data and kept in-frame beta chains. For every CDR3 protein sequence, its rows merge into one entry that carries the most common genes and DNA. TCRdb, not the authors, supplied the V and J calls. This sample gives more than 120,000 distinct CDR3 sequences in total; 7.7% of them show up just once. The ten largest clones take up less than 0.85% of the sample.

The V and J genes are TRBV5-1 and TRBJ2-1; 9 nucleotides in the junction match TRBD2. The sequenced sample was CD4+ T cells sorted from PBMCs, obtained 5 days after the yellow fever booster vaccination. This receptor was taken from a man aged 30 to 45 who received the YFV17D yellow fever vaccine. The sequenced DNA: TGCGCCAGCAGCCCTTTGGTCGCGGGAGGGGGTGAGCAGTTCTTC. Its protein reads: CASSPLVAGGGEQFF. Supplemented by the reference TRBV5-1 and TRBJ2-1 proteins around the CDR3, the complete variable domain is KAGVTQTPRYLIKTRGQQVTLSCSPISGHRSVSWYQQTPGQGLQFLFEYFSETQRNKGNFPGRFSGRQFSNSRSEMNVSTLELGDSALYLCASSPLVAGGGEQFFGPGTRLTVL.